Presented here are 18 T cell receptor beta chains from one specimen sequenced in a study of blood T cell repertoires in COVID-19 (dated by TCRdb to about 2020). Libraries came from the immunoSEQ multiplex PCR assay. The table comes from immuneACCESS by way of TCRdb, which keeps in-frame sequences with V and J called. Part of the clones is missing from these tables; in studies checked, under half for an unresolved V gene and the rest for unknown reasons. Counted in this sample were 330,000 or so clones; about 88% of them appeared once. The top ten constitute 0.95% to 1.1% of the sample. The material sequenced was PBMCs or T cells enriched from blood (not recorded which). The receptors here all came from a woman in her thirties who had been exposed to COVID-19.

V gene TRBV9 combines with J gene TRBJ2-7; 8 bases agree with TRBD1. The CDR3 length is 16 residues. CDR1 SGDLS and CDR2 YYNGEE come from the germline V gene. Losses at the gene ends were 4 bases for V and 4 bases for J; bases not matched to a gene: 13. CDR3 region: CASSSHGDRFGYEQYF. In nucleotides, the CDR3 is TGTGCCAGCAGCTCTCACGGGGACAGGTTTGGATACGAGCAGTACTTC.

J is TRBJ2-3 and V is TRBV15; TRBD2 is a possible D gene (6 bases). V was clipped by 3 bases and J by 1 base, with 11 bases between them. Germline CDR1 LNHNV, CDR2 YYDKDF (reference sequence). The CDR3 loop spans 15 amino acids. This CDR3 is CATSSPGLRTDTQYF. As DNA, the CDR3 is TGTGCCACCAGCAGCCCAGGACTACGCACAGATACGCAGTATTTT.

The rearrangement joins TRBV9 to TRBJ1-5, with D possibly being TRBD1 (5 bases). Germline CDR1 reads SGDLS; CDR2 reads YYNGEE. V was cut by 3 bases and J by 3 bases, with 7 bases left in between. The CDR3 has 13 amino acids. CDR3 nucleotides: TGTGCCAGCAGCGGGGGCCCCAATCAGCCCCAGCATTTT. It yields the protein CASSGGPNQPQHF.

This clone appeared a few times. The DNA for the CDR3 is TGTGCCATCAGTCAGCAGGGCCCTCCTCCCTACGAGCAGTACTTC. Protein: CAISQQGPPPYEQYF. This sequence joins TRBV10-3 and TRBJ2-7, with D perhaps matching TRBD1 (5 bases). V lost 5 bases and J lost 2, with 16 bases in between. Germline CDR1 reads ENHRY; CDR2 reads SYGVKD. This CDR3 contains 15 residues.

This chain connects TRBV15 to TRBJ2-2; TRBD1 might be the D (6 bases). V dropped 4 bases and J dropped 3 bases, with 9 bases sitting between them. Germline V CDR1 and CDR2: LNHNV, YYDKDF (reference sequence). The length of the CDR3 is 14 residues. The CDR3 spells CATSINRDTGELFF. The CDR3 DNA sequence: TGTGCCACCAGCATTAACAGGGACACCGGGGAGCTGTTTTTT.

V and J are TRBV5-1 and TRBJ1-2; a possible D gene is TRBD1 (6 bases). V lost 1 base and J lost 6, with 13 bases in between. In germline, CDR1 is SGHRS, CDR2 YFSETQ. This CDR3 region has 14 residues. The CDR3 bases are TGCGCCAGCAGCTTGCTCGGACAGTTCGATGGCTACACCTTC. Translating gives CASSLLGQFDGYTF.

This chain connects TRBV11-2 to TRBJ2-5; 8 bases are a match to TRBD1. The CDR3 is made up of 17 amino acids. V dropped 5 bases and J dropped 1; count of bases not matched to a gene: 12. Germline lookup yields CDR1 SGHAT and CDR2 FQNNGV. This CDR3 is CASSHQGASYIQETQYF. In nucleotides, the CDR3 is TGTGCCAGCAGCCACCAGGGGGCGAGCTACATCCAAGAGACCCAGTACTTC.

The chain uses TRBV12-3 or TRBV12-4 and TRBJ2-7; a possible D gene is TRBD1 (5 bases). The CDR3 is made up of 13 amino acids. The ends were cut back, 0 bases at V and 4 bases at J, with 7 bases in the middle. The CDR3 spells CASSLARQYEQYF. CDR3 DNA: TGTGCCAGCAGTTTAGCGAGACAGTACGAGCAGTACTTC.

CDR3 sequence reads: CSVPRHGNTGELFF. The CDR3 bases are TGCAGCGTTCCCAGACACGGGAACACCGGGGAGCTGTTTTTT. The V and J genes are TRBV29-1 and TRBJ2-2; D unresolved. CDR1 and CDR2 (germline): SQVTM, ANQGSEA. The CDR3 sequence is 14 residues long. V lost 5 bases and J lost 1, with 11 bases in between.

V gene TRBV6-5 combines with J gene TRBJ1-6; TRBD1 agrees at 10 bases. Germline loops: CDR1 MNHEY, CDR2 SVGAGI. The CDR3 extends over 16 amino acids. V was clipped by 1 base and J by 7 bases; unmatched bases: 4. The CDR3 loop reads CASSYWGTGVNSPLHF. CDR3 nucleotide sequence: TGTGCCAGCAGTTACTGGGGGACAGGGGTAAATTCACCCCTCCACTTT.

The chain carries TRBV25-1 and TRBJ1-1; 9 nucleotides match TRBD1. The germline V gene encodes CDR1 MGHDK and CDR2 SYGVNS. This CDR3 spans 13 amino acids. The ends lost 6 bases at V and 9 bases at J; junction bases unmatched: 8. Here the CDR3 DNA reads TGTGCCAGCAGCCGAAAACAGGGGGCAAAAGCTTTCTTT. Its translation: CASSRKQGAKAFF. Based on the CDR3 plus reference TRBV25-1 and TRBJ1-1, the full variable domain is EADIYQTPRYLVIGTGKKITLECSQTMGHDKMYWYQQDPGMELHLIHYSYGVNSTEKGDLSSESTVSRIRTEHFPLTLESARPSHTSQYLCASSRKQGAKAFFGQGTRLTVV.

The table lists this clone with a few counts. The chain's CDR3 is CASSATGTGALFYGYTF. CDR3 in DNA: TGTGCCAGCAGCGCGACCGGGACAGGGGCCCTCTTTTATGGCTACACCTTC. V gene TRBV9 combines with J gene TRBJ1-2; 10 bases agree with TRBD1. This CDR3 has 17 residues. J was trimmed by 5 bases and V by 3 bases; bases with no gene match: 13. Germline assignment: CDR1 SGDLS and CDR2 YYNGEE.

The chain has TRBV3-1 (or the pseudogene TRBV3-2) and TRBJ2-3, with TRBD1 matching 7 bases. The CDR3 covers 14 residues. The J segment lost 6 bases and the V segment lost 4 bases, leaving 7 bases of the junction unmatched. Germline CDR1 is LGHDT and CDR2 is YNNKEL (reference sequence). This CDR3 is CASSRGQDGDTQYF. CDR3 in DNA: TGTGCCAGCAGCCGAGGACAGGATGGGGATACGCAGTATTTT.

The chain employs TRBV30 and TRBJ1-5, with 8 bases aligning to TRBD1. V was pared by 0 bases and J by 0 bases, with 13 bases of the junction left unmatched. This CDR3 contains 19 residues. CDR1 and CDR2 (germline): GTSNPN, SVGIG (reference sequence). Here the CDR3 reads CAWSVARDRFAYSNQPQHF. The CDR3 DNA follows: TGTGCCTGGAGTGTAGCCAGGGACAGGTTCGCCTATAGCAATCAGCCCCAGCATTTT.

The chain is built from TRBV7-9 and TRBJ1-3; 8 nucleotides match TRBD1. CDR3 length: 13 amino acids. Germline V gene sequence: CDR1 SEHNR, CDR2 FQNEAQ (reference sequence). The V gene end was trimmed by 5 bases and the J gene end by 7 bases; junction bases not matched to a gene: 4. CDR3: CASSGQGTNTIYF. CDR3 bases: TGTGCCAGCAGCGGACAGGGTACGAACACCATATATTTT.

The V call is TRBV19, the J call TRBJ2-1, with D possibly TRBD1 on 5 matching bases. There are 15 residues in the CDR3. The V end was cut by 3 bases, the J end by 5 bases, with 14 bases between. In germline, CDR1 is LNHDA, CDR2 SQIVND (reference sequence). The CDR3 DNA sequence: TGTGCCAGTAGTATCTGGCTGGGGCTCCACAATGAGCAGTTCTTC. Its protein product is CASSIWLGLHNEQFF.

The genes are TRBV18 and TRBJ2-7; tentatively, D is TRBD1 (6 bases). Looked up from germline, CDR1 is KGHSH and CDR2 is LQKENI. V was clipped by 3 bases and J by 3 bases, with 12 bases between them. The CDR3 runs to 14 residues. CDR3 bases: TGTGCCAGCTCACCTCAGGGGACGGACTACGAGCAGTACTTC. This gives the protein CASSPQGTDYEQYF.

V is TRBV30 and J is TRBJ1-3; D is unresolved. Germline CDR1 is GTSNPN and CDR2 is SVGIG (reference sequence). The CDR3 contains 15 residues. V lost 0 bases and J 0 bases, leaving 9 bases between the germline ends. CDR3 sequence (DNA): TGTGCCTGGAGTGTACGCGGTAGCTCTGGAAACACCATATATTTT. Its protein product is CAWSVRGSSGNTIYF.